These T cell receptor beta chains were read from a single sample in a study of T cells in localized non-small cell lung cancer. This table comes from immunoSEQ multiplex PCR, and its TCRdb copy is limited to in-frame clones, with some not included. The table records about 59,000 clones, approximately 89% of them present only once. The specimen comprised peripheral blood, sampled before any cancer treatment. These receptors were taken from a man between 40 and 75 years old with stage I lung adenocarcinoma. Each CDR3 is given with its conserved first and last residue. The order of the fields is V gene, D gene, J gene, CDR3 length, clone size, CDR3 DNA, CDR3 protein. D genes are given only for firm matches. The listing skips clone size in some rows; elsewhere it reads once, few, many or a size class.

>TRBV5-1|TRBD1|TRBJ2-5|16|once
TGCGCCAGCAGCCACTACTCGGGACAGGGTCAAGAGACCCAGTACTTC
CASSHYSGQGQETQYF
>TRBV13|NA|TRBJ2-1|17|NA
TGTGCCAGCAGCTTAGCCAGAGGGGTACTTCCCGGGAATGAGCAGTTCTTC
CASSLARGVLPGNEQFF
>TRBV6-1|NA|TRBJ2-7|12|NA
TGTGCCAGCAATAGCCGCTCCTACGAGCAGTACTTC
CASNSRSYEQYF
>TRBV4-3|NA|TRBJ2-3|20|NA
TGCGCCAGCAGCCAAGATACTAACTCTTTGCCCTTGGAACTGCCAGATACGCAGTATTTT
CASSQDTNSLPLELPDTQYF
>TRBV5-6|TRBD1|TRBJ1-2|12|NA
TGTGCCAGCAGCGTAAACAGGGGTGGCTACACCTTC
CASSVNRGGYTF
>TRBV6-5|NA|TRBJ1-1|13|once
TGTGCCAGCAGGGGGGGTCCGGGCACTGAAGCTTTCTTT
CASRGGPGTEAFF
>TRBV5-1|NA|TRBJ2-7|15|NA
TGCGCCAGCAGTAAAAACGGCCGCCTAGGCGGGGAGCAGTACTTC
CASSKNGRLGGEQYF
>TRBV4-1|NA|TRBJ1-3|16|NA
TGCGCCAGCAGCCGCGGCCAGGGTGACCCTGGAAACACCATATATTTT
CASSRGQGDPGNTIYF
>TRBV5-1|NA|TRBJ2-1|15|NA
TGCGCCAGCAGCTTGGCCGGGGTCTCCTACAATGAGCAGTTCTTC
CASSLAGVSYNEQFF
>TRBV29-1|TRBD1|TRBJ2-5|19|few
TGCAGCGTGCCACCGGGACAGGGACACCACCGGGGGCCACAAGAGACCCAGTACTTC
CSVPPGQGHHRGPQETQYF
>TRBV5-1|TRBD2|TRBJ2-7|17|NA
TGCGCCAGCAGCACCCCATCTAGCGGGAGATGGTCCTACGAGCAGTACTTC
CASSTPSSGRWSYEQYF
>TRBV28|TRBD2|TRBJ2-7|16|few
TGTGCCAGCAGTTTTCGGTACGGGAGGGCCTCCTACGAGCAGTACTTC
CASSFRYGRASYEQYF
>TRBV27|NA|TRBJ1-1|13|once
TGTGCCAGCAGTTTCCCCAATGGGACTGAAGCTTTCTTT
CASSFPNGTEAFF
>TRBV29-1|NA|TRBJ2-2|14|once
TGCAGCGTTGTGTGGGGGGCTTCCTCCGGGGAGCTGTTTTTT
CSVVWGASSGELFF